The 16 T cell receptor beta chains listed next were all sequenced from one sample in a study of CD8 T cell repertoires and HIV-1 epitope variants (TCRdb year 2020). Antigen specificity for these receptors is unknown. Receptors were amplified or captured by the immunoSEQ multiplex PCR assay. This is the immuneACCESS table as TCRdb keeps it, with only in-frame sequences that have V and J called. A part of the clones is gone; compared with another copy, unresolved V genes explain less than half, and the rest is unexplained. The sample records a few thousand clones, around two thirds of which are singletons. Less than 45% of the sample is held by the ten biggest clonotypes. Material for sequencing was cultured CD8+ T cells derived from PBMCs. All receptors come from a male donor with HIV.

The chain has TRBV11-1 and TRBJ2-1, with 10 bases matching TRBD2. The CDR3 consists of 15 residues. The junction had 7 bases not matched to a gene; V was cut back by 3 bases and J by 8 bases. In germline, CDR1 is SGHAT, CDR2 FQDESV (reference sequence). The CDR3, as DNA: TGTGCCAGCAGCTTGGCCCTAGCGGGAGCCCATGAGCAGTTCTTC. Its protein is CASSLALAGAHEQFF.

The V and J genes are TRBV11-2 and TRBJ2-2; 8 nucleotides align to TRBD1. Germline V gene data show CDR1 as SGHAT and CDR2 as FQNNGV. Germline trimming cut 1 base from V and 9 bases from J; bases unmatched to any gene: 7. The CDR3 length is 15 residues. CDR3 sequence (DNA): TGTGCCAGCAGCTTAGTGACAGGGGCCAGAAGGGAGCTGTTTTTT. Residues: CASSLVTGARRELFF.

The V call is TRBV28, the J call TRBJ2-2; D unresolved. V shed 3 bases and J shed 4 bases, with 15 bases lying between them. Germline lookup yields CDR1 MDHEN and CDR2 SYDVKM. The CDR3 loop spans 16 amino acids. In DNA, the CDR3 is TGTGCCAGCAGTTTGTGGGCGGAAGGGTCCACCGGGGAGCTGTTTTTT. The encoded protein is CASSLWAEGSTGELFF.

J is TRBJ2-3 and V is TRBV28; 9 positions agree with TRBD1. The length of the CDR3 is 20 residues. CDR1 is MDHEN and CDR2 is SYDVKM in the germline V gene. After removal of 2 bases from V and 3 bases from J, the junction contained 18 bases not matched to a gene. The CDR3 region has the DNA TGTGCCAGCAGTTTACTCTCTCGGACAGGGGAGGATGTAGGGACAGATACGCAGTATTTT. It yields the protein CASSLLSRTGEDVGTDTQYF.

In this sample, this clone turned up a few times. The rearrangement links TRBV28 to TRBJ2-1, with TRBD2 matching over 11 bases. The trim removed 6 bases at V and 4 bases at J, leaving 23 bases unmatched. The CDR3 has 21 amino acids. The germline gives CDR1 MDHEN, CDR2 SYDVKM. This CDR3 reads CASSPGEVFDLAGGWYNEQFF. The CDR3 DNA sequence: TGTGCCAGCAGCCCTGGGGAGGTTTTTGATTTAGCGGGGGGGTGGTACAATGAGCAGTTCTTC.

CDR3 coding DNA: TGTGCCAGCAGTTTATTGGGGGGAATGGATACGCAGTATTTT. Its translation: CASSLLGGMDTQYF. This sequence joins TRBV28 and TRBJ2-3; D perhaps matches TRBD2 (6 bases). Germline CDR1 is MDHEN and CDR2 is SYDVKM. V lost 1 base and J 6 bases, leaving 11 bases between the germline ends. The CDR3 has 14 residues.

This clone has just one count. V usage is TRBV4-1 and J usage is TRBJ2-3; D unclear. Trimming stripped 1 base from V and 0 bases from J, with 11 bases between. Germline V gene data show CDR1 as MGHRA and CDR2 as YSYEKL. The length of the CDR3 is 16 residues. The CDR3 is CASSQGQASSTDTQYF. The CDR3, as DNA: TGCGCCAGCAGCCAAGGGCAGGCCTCTAGCACAGATACGCAGTATTTT.

The gene calls are TRBV5-6 and TRBJ1-3; 9 positions agree with TRBD1. This CDR3 has 14 residues. After removal of 2 bases from V and 4 bases from J, the junction contained 1 base not matched to a gene. Germline-derived CDR1 and CDR2 are SGHDT and YYEEEE. CDR3 in amino acids: CASSFGTGGNTIYF. The CDR3 nucleotides read TGTGCCAGCAGCTTCGGGACAGGGGGAAACACCATATATTTT. Combining the CDR3 with reference TRBV5-6 and TRBJ1-3 gives the whole variable domain DAGVTQSPTHLIKTRGQQVTLRCSPKSGHDTVSWYQQALGQGPQFIFQYYEEEERQRGNFPDRFSGHQFPNYSSELNVNALLLGDSALYLCASSFGTGGNTIYFGEGSWLTVV.

This chain connects TRBV28 to TRBJ1-5, with 8 bases matching TRBD1. J lost 4 bases, V lost 6 bases, and 2 bases had no gene match. The CDR3 spans 13 residues. Germline V CDR1 and CDR2: MDHEN, SYDVKM. The CDR3 bases are TGTGCCAGCAGGACAGGGGCGAATCAGCCCCAGCATTTT. Amino acid sequence: CASRTGANQPQHF.

By share, this clone ranks as medium-sized. This chain joins TRBV27 and TRBJ1-3; D gene uncertain. Trimming took off 5 bases at V and 0 bases at J, with 11 bases between the two ends. CDR1 and CDR2 from the germline V gene are MNHEY and SMNVEV (reference sequence). The CDR3 extends over 15 amino acids. The CDR3 DNA reads as TGTGCCAGCAGTGCGGACGGATACTCTGGAAACACCATATATTTT. Protein product: CASSADGYSGNTIYF.

The chain combines TRBV27 with TRBJ2-1; 13 bases agree with TRBD2. Germline V gives CDR1 MNHEY, CDR2 SMNVEV (reference sequence). The CDR3 has 18 residues. The V and J ends lost 5 bases and 6 bases, in that order; junction bases with no gene match: 13. The CDR3 sequence is CASSATPTGLAGTNEQFF. The CDR3, as DNA: TGTGCCAGCAGTGCTACCCCCACGGGACTAGCGGGGACCAATGAGCAGTTCTTC.

By frequency in the sample, this clone is large (0.1 to 1%). This sequence joins TRBV7-9 and TRBJ1-5; no definite D call. This CDR3 spans 14 amino acids. V was cut by 5 bases and J by 0 bases, with 8 bases left in between. Per germline, CDR1 SEHNR and CDR2 FQNEAQ (reference sequence). CDR3 coding DNA: TGTGCCAGCAGCCCGAGCTATAGCAATCAGCCCCAGCATTTT. Protein: CASSPSYSNQPQHF.

J is TRBJ2-1 and V is TRBV19, with D tentatively TRBD2 (6 bases). The CDR3 contains 13 residues. Germline lookup yields CDR1 LNHDA and CDR2 SQIVND (reference sequence). With 10 bases removed from V and 2 bases from J, the gap between germline ends came to 12 bases. The CDR3 region has the DNA TGTGCCACCGAAACTAGCACCTACAATGAGCAGTTCTTC. Translated: CATETSTYNEQFF.

This chain uses TRBV5-4 with TRBJ2-1; D tentatively fits TRBD1 or TRBD2 (7 bases each). V lost 5 bases and J 15 bases, leaving 24 bases between the germline ends. This CDR3 has 14 residues. CDR1 is SGHNT and CDR2 is YYREEE in the germline V gene (reference sequence). CDR3 sequence: CASRGTASGLPPFF. CDR3 bases: TGTGCCAGCAGAGGGACAGCTAGCGGTCTACCCCCGTTCTTC.

The gene calls are TRBV6-5 and TRBJ2-1; a possible D gene is TRBD2 (5 bases). Trimming took 0 bases from V and 8 from J, leaving 11 bases between them. This CDR3 contains 14 residues. Germline-derived CDR1 and CDR2 are MNHEY and SVGAGI. CDR3 DNA: TGTGCCAGCAGTTACTCGGGCCCCGGGGATGAGCAGTTCTTC. This codes for CASSYSGPGDEQFF.

The gene calls are TRBV28 and TRBJ1-3; D is ambiguous. Trimming took 5 bases from V and 0 from J, leaving 11 bases between them. CDR3 size: 15 residues. The V gene's germline CDR1 is MDHEN and CDR2 SYDVKM. The CDR3 here is CASSLEESSGNTIYF. Written as DNA, the CDR3 is TGTGCCAGCAGTCTGGAGGAGAGCTCTGGAAACACCATATATTTT.